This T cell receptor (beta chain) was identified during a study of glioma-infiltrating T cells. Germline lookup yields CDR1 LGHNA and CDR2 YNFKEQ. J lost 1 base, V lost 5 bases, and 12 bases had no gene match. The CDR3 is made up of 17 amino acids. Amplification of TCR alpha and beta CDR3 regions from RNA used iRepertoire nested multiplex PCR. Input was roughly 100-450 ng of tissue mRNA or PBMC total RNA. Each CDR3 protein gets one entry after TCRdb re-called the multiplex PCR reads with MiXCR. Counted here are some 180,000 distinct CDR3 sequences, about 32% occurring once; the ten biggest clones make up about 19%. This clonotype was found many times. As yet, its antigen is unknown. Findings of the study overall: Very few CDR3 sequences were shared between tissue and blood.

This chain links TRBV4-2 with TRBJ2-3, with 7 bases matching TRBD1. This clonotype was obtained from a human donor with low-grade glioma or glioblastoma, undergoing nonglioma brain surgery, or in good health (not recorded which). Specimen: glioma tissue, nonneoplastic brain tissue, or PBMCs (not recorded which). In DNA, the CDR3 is TGTGCCAGCAGCGTGACCCAGGGGGATAGTGGCACAGATACGCAGTATTTT. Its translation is CASSVTQGDSGTDTQYF.